This TCR beta chain was sequenced for a study of T cell responses to AZD1222 COVID-19 vaccine. Study-level points and caveats: The donor group comprised mostly white British people and more females; the analysis possibly underestimated clonal diversity. Spike was spanned by vaccine-associated CD4 TCRs, which were dominant at 160-218 and 743-854. Scientists sampled the repertoires only once the peak T cell response had passed. Rises in breadth and depth of Spike-specific TCRs came after two AZD1222 doses.

Produced via immunoSEQ multiplex PCR; TCRdb's table is partial and in-frame only. The sample gives roughly 100,000 clones, around nine tenths of which show up once; about 2.5% is in the top ten. As concerns this clone: No antigen is known for it.

This receptor was identified in an adult in good health. The input for sequencing was peripheral blood, taken on day 0 of AZD1222 vaccination.

CDR3 nucleotides: TGTGCCAGCAGCTTGGACATTCCCCACCTCCACTTT. Translation: CASSLDIPHLHF. The chain has TRBV7-2 and TRBJ1-6; possibly TRBD1 for D (5 bases). CDR1 SGHTA and CDR2 FQGNSA come from the germline V gene. The CDR3 extends over 12 amino acids. Deletions cut 3 bases from V and 15 bases from J, with 12 bases between.